This is a list of T cell receptor beta chains from one sample in a study of OX40 agonist ivuxolimab in advanced cancers. Sequenced by immunoSEQ multiplex PCR; TCRdb stores in-frame clones only, minus some. This sample carries around 56,000 clones, 86% of them seen once, and the ten largest clones take roughly 1.1%. Sequenced material: CD4+ or CD8+ T cells sorted from blood, taken in a trial of the OX40 agonist ivuxolimab. These receptors were obtained from an adult with an advanced solid tumor such as melanoma, head and neck, liver or kidney cancer. The CDR3 runs from the conserved cysteine through the conserved F or W. A D gene is named only where the DNA matches it firmly. Clone size appears in some rows only: once, few, many, or a class for an expanded clone.

j_gene: TRBJ2-7; d_gene: -; v_gene: TRBV4-3; abundance: -; CDR3aa: CASSPGVDSSYEQYF; CDR3nt: TGCGCCAGCAGCCCGGGAGTTGACAGCTCCTACGAGCAGTACTTC
j_gene: TRBJ2-3; d_gene: TRBD2; v_gene: TRBV9; abundance: -; CDR3aa: CASSAIAGGPLDTQYF; CDR3nt: TGTGCCAGCAGCGCTATAGCGGGAGGTCCTTTAGATACGCAGTATTTT
j_gene: TRBJ2-2; d_gene: -; v_gene: TRBV19; abundance: once; CDR3aa: CASSIDGRTGELFF; CDR3nt: TGTGCCAGTAGTATTGACGGTAGGACCGGGGAGCTGTTTTTT
j_gene: TRBJ1-2; d_gene: TRBD1; v_gene: TRBV19; abundance: few; CDR3aa: CASSHWEDRRYGYTF; CDR3nt: TGTGCCAGTAGTCATTGGGAGGACAGGCGCTATGGCTACACCTTC
j_gene: TRBJ2-7; d_gene: -; v_gene: TRBV5-1; abundance: -; CDR3aa: CASRSDYYEQYF; CDR3nt: TGCGCCAGTCGGTCGGATTACTACGAGCAGTACTTC
j_gene: TRBJ2-1; d_gene: -; v_gene: TRBV28; abundance: -; CDR3aa: CASSFPPGVDEQFF; CDR3nt: TGTGCCAGCAGTTTCCCCCCTGGGGTGGATGAGCAGTTCTTC
j_gene: TRBJ2-7; d_gene: TRBD1; v_gene: TRBV7-9; abundance: -; CDR3aa: CASSPRPGQSYEQYF; CDR3nt: TGTGCCAGCAGCCCGCGCCCGGGACAGTCCTACGAGCAGTACTTC
j_gene: TRBJ2-5; d_gene: -; v_gene: TRBV19; abundance: -; CDR3aa: CASSIPDRQRVETQYF; CDR3nt: TGTGCCAGTAGTATCCCTGACAGGCAGCGGGTAGAGACCCAGTACTTC
j_gene: TRBJ2-7; d_gene: -; v_gene: TRBV7-2; abundance: -; CDR3aa: CASSLSYGVLEVEQYF; CDR3nt: TGTGCCAGCAGCCTGAGTTACGGGGTTTTGGAGGTCGAGCAGTACTTC
j_gene: TRBJ1-2; d_gene: TRBD1; v_gene: TRBV6-4; abundance: -; CDR3aa: CASSRDRGGNYGYTF; CDR3nt: TGTGCCAGCAGCCGGGACAGGGGCGGAAACTATGGCTACACCTTC
j_gene: TRBJ1-1; d_gene: TRBD1; v_gene: TRBV5-4; abundance: -; CDR3aa: CASSSGQGNTEAFF; CDR3nt: TGTGCCAGCAGCAGCGGACAGGGCAACACTGAAGCTTTCTTT
j_gene: TRBJ2-7; d_gene: -; v_gene: TRBV29-1; abundance: -; CDR3aa: CSVEPLVGVTYEQYF; CDR3nt: TGCAGCGTTGAACCCCTTGTCGGGGTGACCTACGAGCAGTACTTC
j_gene: TRBJ2-5; d_gene: -; v_gene: TRBV27; abundance: -; CDR3aa: CASSLSFEQETQYF; CDR3nt: TGTGCCAGCAGTTTATCATTCGAGCAAGAGACCCAGTACTTC
j_gene: TRBJ1-2; d_gene: -; v_gene: TRBV6-6; abundance: -; CDR3aa: CASSARGGYGYTF; CDR3nt: TGTGCCAGCAGTGCTCGGGGGGGGTATGGCTACACCTTC
j_gene: TRBJ1-2; d_gene: TRBD1; v_gene: TRBV6-7; abundance: -; CDR3aa: CASSYMAAGGNYGYTF; CDR3nt: TGTGCCAGCAGTTACATGGCTGCAGGGGGCAACTATGGCTACACCTTC
j_gene: TRBJ2-2; d_gene: TRBD1; v_gene: TRBV11-1; abundance: -; CDR3aa: CASRHRDRDTGELFF; CDR3nt: TGTGCCAGCCGCCACCGGGACAGGGACACCGGGGAGCTGTTTTTT
j_gene: TRBJ2-1; d_gene: TRBD2; v_gene: TRBV19; abundance: -; CDR3aa: CASSPQVGTTSYNEQFF; CDR3nt: TGTGCCAGTAGTCCCCAAGTCGGGACTACCTCCTACAATGAGCAGTTCTTC
j_gene: TRBJ2-7; d_gene: TRBD2; v_gene: TRBV19; abundance: -; CDR3aa: CASSMRGGWYEQYF; CDR3nt: TGTGCCAGTAGTATGCGGGGGGGCTGGTACGAGCAGTACTTC
j_gene: TRBJ2-2; d_gene: TRBD2; v_gene: TRBV7-8; abundance: -; CDR3aa: CASSFPSGIWVAGELFF; CDR3nt: TGTGCCAGCAGCTTTCCTAGCGGGATTTGGGTAGCCGGGGAGCTGTTTTTT
j_gene: TRBJ2-2; d_gene: -; v_gene: TRBV28; abundance: once; CDR3aa: CASSWAGATGELFF; CDR3nt: TGTGCCAGCAGTTGGGCGGGGGCGACCGGGGAGCTGTTTTTT
j_gene: TRBJ1-1; d_gene: TRBD1; v_gene: TRBV11-2; abundance: once; CDR3aa: CASSRLRGRRGTEAFF; CDR3nt: TGTGCCAGCAGCCGCCTGAGGGGGCGTAGAGGGACTGAAGCTTTCTTT
j_gene: TRBJ2-3; d_gene: -; v_gene: TRBV7-2; abundance: -; CDR3aa: CASSLGYGTDTQYF; CDR3nt: TGTGCCAGCAGCTTAGGGTATGGCACAGATACGCAGTATTTT
j_gene: TRBJ1-3; d_gene: -; v_gene: TRBV14; abundance: -; CDR3aa: CASSQGVPIYF; CDR3nt: TGTGCCAGCAGCCAAGGCGTGCCCATATATTTT
j_gene: TRBJ1-5; d_gene: -; v_gene: TRBV2; abundance: -; CDR3aa: CASSEGRRQPQHF; CDR3nt: TGTGCCAGCAGTGAGGGAAGGCGGCAGCCCCAGCATTTT
j_gene: TRBJ2-3; d_gene: -; v_gene: TRBV10-1; abundance: -; CDR3aa: CASSEVPDSGTDTQYF; CDR3nt: TGCGCCAGCAGTGAAGTACCGGATTCGGGCACAGATACGCAGTATTTT
j_gene: TRBJ2-1; d_gene: -; v_gene: TRBV7-2; abundance: -; CDR3aa: CASSRDFNNEQFF; CDR3nt: TGTGCCAGCAGCCGGGACTTTAACAATGAGCAGTTCTTC
j_gene: TRBJ2-1; d_gene: TRBD2; v_gene: TRBV7-3; abundance: -; CDR3aa: CASSKRAGENEQFF; CDR3nt: TGTGCCAGCAGCAAACGAGCGGGAGAGAATGAGCAGTTCTTC
j_gene: TRBJ2-2; d_gene: -; v_gene: TRBV27; abundance: -; CDR3aa: CASSLSRDGTGELFF; CDR3nt: TGTGCCAGCAGTTTATCGCGGGACGGCACCGGGGAGCTGTTTTTT
j_gene: TRBJ2-5; d_gene: -; v_gene: TRBV7-2; abundance: -; CDR3aa: CASSLSFLGFETQYF; CDR3nt: TGTGCCAGCAGCTTGTCGTTCTTGGGCTTTGAGACCCAGTACTTC
j_gene: TRBJ1-5; d_gene: -; v_gene: TRBV19; abundance: -; CDR3aa: CASRGQGENQPQHF; CDR3nt: TGTGCCAGCAGAGGGCAGGGAGAAAATCAGCCCCAGCATTTT
j_gene: TRBJ2-5; d_gene: -; v_gene: TRBV7-2; abundance: -; CDR3aa: CASSLSWGQLETQYF; CDR3nt: TGTGCCAGCAGCTTAAGTTGGGGGCAGCTAGAGACCCAGTACTTC
j_gene: TRBJ2-2; d_gene: -; v_gene: TRBV15; abundance: few; CDR3aa: CATSSLDGELFF; CDR3nt: TGTGCCACCAGCAGTCTGGACGGGGAGCTGTTTTTT
j_gene: TRBJ2-1; d_gene: -; v_gene: TRBV5-1; abundance: -; CDR3aa: CASSLDWGEQFF; CDR3nt: TGCGCCAGCAGCTTGGACTGGGGGGAGCAGTTCTTC
j_gene: TRBJ2-7; d_gene: TRBD2; v_gene: TRBV5-1; abundance: -; CDR3aa: CASSLELAGGLYEQYF; CDR3nt: TGCGCCAGCAGCTTGGAACTAGCGGGAGGACTATACGAGCAGTACTTC
j_gene: TRBJ2-2; d_gene: -; v_gene: TRBV9; abundance: -; CDR3aa: CASSQPPTGGELFF; CDR3nt: TGTGCCAGCAGCCAGCCGCCCACTGGCGGGGAGCTGTTTTTT
j_gene: TRBJ2-1; d_gene: -; v_gene: TRBV4-1; abundance: -; CDR3aa: CASSQVNLLTYNEQFF; CDR3nt: TGCGCCAGCAGCCAAGTTAACCTCCTAACCTACAATGAGCAGTTCTTC
j_gene: TRBJ2-3; d_gene: -; v_gene: TRBV5-1; abundance: -; CDR3aa: CASSTGYTDTQYF; CDR3nt: TGCGCCAGTAGCACAGGGTACACAGATACGCAGTATTTT
j_gene: TRBJ2-2; d_gene: -; v_gene: TRBV9; abundance: -; CDR3aa: CASGRQAGTGELFF; CDR3nt: TGTGCCAGCGGAAGACAGGCGGGCACCGGGGAGCTGTTTTTT
j_gene: TRBJ1-2; d_gene: TRBD1; v_gene: TRBV4-2; abundance: -; CDR3aa: CASSQGTGAYYGYTF; CDR3nt: TGTGCCAGCAGCCAAGGGACAGGGGCCTACTATGGCTACACCTTC
j_gene: TRBJ2-7; d_gene: -; v_gene: TRBV6-5; abundance: -; CDR3aa: CASSRGLKAYEQYF; CDR3nt: TGTGCCAGTTCGAGAGGGCTCAAGGCCTACGAGCAGTACTTC
j_gene: TRBJ1-1; d_gene: TRBD1; v_gene: TRBV6-5; abundance: once; CDR3aa: CASSSGEGAPRAFF; CDR3nt: TGTGCCAGCAGCAGCGGTGAGGGGGCGCCTCGGGCTTTCTTT
j_gene: TRBJ2-7; d_gene: -; v_gene: TRBV7-9; abundance: -; CDR3aa: CASSFNLQGLRTYEQYF; CDR3nt: TGTGCCAGCAGCTTTAATCTTCAGGGGTTAAGGACCTACGAGCAGTACTTC
j_gene: TRBJ2-1; d_gene: -; v_gene: TRBV7-9; abundance: -; CDR3aa: CASSLDANEQFF; CDR3nt: TGTGCCAGCAGCTTAGACGCCAATGAGCAGTTCTTC
j_gene: TRBJ2-7; d_gene: -; v_gene: TRBV25-1; abundance: -; CDR3aa: CASSYHLETDNEQYF; CDR3nt: TGTGCCAGCAGCTACCATTTGGAGACAGACAACGAGCAGTACTTC
j_gene: TRBJ1-3; d_gene: -; v_gene: TRBV30; abundance: -; CDR3aa: CAWSVSSSGNTIYF; CDR3nt: TGTGCCTGGAGTGTTTCGAGCTCTGGAAACACCATATATTTT
j_gene: TRBJ2-7; d_gene: -; v_gene: TRBV18; abundance: -; CDR3aa: CASSPSSTRAYEQYF; CDR3nt: TGTGCCAGCTCACCCAGTTCAACCAGAGCCTACGAGCAGTACTTC